The 12 T cell receptor beta chains given below trace back to one sample, sequenced in a study of control samples from healthy donors and cancer patients. Profiled with immunoSEQ multiplex PCR; TCRdb holds only in-frame clones, not every one. This sample has 120,000 to 150,000 clones, with 90% to 95% found just once. The specimen sequenced was blood. The origin of the receptors is a man in his forties or fifties in good health.

The V and J genes are TRBV19 and TRBJ2-7; D is unclear. V lost 4 bases to trimming and J lost 7 bases, with 20 bases between them. Germline V gene sequence: CDR1 LNHDA, CDR2 SQIVND (reference sequence). This CDR3 region has 15 residues. This CDR3 reads CASSTSVGSHKEQYF. Written as DNA, the CDR3 is TGTGCCAGTAGTACCTCGGTGGGCAGCCATAAGGAGCAGTACTTC. Drawing the rest from reference TRBV19 and TRBJ2-7, the complete variable domain is DGGITQSPKYLFRKEGQNVTLSCEQNLNHDAMYWYRQDPGQGLRLIYYSQIVNDFQKGDIAEGYSVSREKKESFPLTVTSAQKNPTAFYLCASSTSVGSHKEQYFGPGTRLTVT.

The chain combines TRBV4-1 with TRBJ1-2, with D unclear. The CDR3 is 14 amino acids. Trimming cost V 8 bases and J 5 bases, with 18 bases left between them. Germline V gene data show CDR1 as MGHRA and CDR2 as YSYEKL. The CDR3 nucleotides read TGCGCCAGCGGATCTCCGGGCCGCGAATATGGCTACACCTTC. The encoded protein is CASGSPGREYGYTF.

This clone showed up just once. The rearrangement links TRBV6-5 to TRBJ1-5; a weak D match, TRBD1 (6 bases). Germline loops: CDR1 MNHEY, CDR2 SVGAGI. V lost 4 bases and J lost 6, with 13 bases in between. The CDR3 runs to 14 residues. Here the CDR3 reads CASSSGTRSQPQHF. CDR3 sequence (DNA): TGTGCCAGCAGTTCCGGGACAAGGAGTCAGCCCCAGCATTTT.

The chain joins TRBV7-9 to TRBJ2-7; 8 bases match TRBD1. Germline V lookup: CDR1 SEHNR, CDR2 FQNEAQ (reference sequence). The CDR3 has 14 amino acids. V shed 0 bases, J shed 7 bases, and the junction held 5 bases outside the gene matches. The CDR3 nucleotides read TGTGCCAGCAGCTTAGCCGGACAGGGCGAAGAGCAGTACTTC. Amino acid sequence: CASSLAGQGEEQYF.

This clone was seen only once. This rearrangement joins TRBV7-8 to TRBJ2-1; 12 bases agree with TRBD2. CDR3 length: 16 residues. Trimming at V came to 5 bases and at J to 6 bases, leaving 8 bases not matched to a gene. Germline values: CDR1 SGHVS, CDR2 FQNEAQ. CDR3 region: CASSLLTSGGPNEQFF. The CDR3 nucleotides are TGTGCCAGCAGCCTTCTGACTAGCGGGGGCCCCAATGAGCAGTTCTTC.

This chain links TRBV5-1 with TRBJ2-5, with D possibly TRBD2 on 7 matching bases. Germline CDR1 reads SGHRS; CDR2 reads YFSETQ. V was shortened by 0 bases and J by 5 bases, with 17 bases between the two germline ends. The CDR3 totals 16 residues. CDR3 sequence (DNA): TGCGCCAGCAGCTTGGAGAGGGGGGGGACCCGGGAGACCCAGTACTTC. Amino acids: CASSLERGGTRETQYF.

J is TRBJ1-1 and V is TRBV10-3; D gene unclear. CDR3 length equals 14 residues. V lost 4 bases, J lost 3 bases, and 12 bases lay in between. The germline gives CDR1 ENHRY, CDR2 SYGVKD. CDR3 region: CAISGANSYTEAFF. In nucleotides, the CDR3 is TGTGCCATCAGTGGGGCCAACTCCTACACTGAAGCTTTCTTT.

This clone was counted a few times. Distinct nucleotide sequences in the sample also encode this CDR3. CDR3 bases: TGCGCCAGCAGCTTCGGGACAGGGTCTGGTGGCTACACCTTC. Translation: CASSFGTGSGGYTF. V gene TRBV5-1 combines with J gene TRBJ1-2; 9 nucleotides agree with TRBD1. CDR1 and CDR2 (germline): SGHRS, YFSETQ. The V segment lost 2 bases and the J segment 7 bases; nucleotides outside the gene matches: 6. This CDR3 region has 14 residues.

The genes are TRBV14 and TRBJ1-4, with no clear D. Trimming removed 0 bases at V and 8 bases at J, with 16 bases between. This CDR3 spans 16 amino acids. Germline loops: CDR1 SGHDN, CDR2 FVKESK. This CDR3 is CASSQEPAGYSEKLFF. CDR3 sequence (DNA): TGTGCCAGCAGCCAAGAACCGGCCGGCTATTCAGAAAAACTGTTTTTT. Full variable domain (rest looked up from reference TRBV14 and TRBJ1-4): EAGVTQFPSHSVIEKGQTVTLRCDPISGHDNLYWYRRVMGKEIKFLLHFVKESKQDESGMPNNRFLAERTGGTYSTLKVQPAELEDSGVYFCASSQEPAGYSEKLFFGSGTQLSVL.

This chain joins TRBV5-4 and TRBJ1-1; unclear D gene. The V gene's germline CDR1 is SGHNT and CDR2 YYREEE (reference sequence). CDR3 length: 16 amino acids. V shed 3 bases and J shed 0 bases, with 15 bases lying between them. Here the CDR3 DNA reads TGTGCCAGCAGCTCCGGTTGGGGAGGCATGAACACTGAAGCTTTCTTT. Amino acids: CASSSGWGGMNTEAFF.

This clone came up once. The rearrangement links TRBV2 to TRBJ2-7; 8 bases fit TRBD1. J lost 6 bases, V lost 6 bases, and 7 bases had no gene match. The CDR3 length is 13 residues. CDR1 is SNHLY and CDR2 is FYNNEI in the germline V gene. The CDR3 DNA follows: TGTGCCAGCAGGGACAGGGCAGGATCCGAGCAGTACTTC. It specifies CASRDRAGSEQYF.

This clone came up once. The gene calls are TRBV24-1 and TRBJ2-2; tentative D call: TRBD2 (6 bases). Trimming removed 5 bases from V and 6 bases from J, with 24 bases in between. The CDR3 spans 18 residues. Germline V CDR1 and CDR2: KGHDR, SFDVKD. CDR3 residues: CATSGRGASVIIPGELFF. CDR3 bases: TGTGCCACCAGTGGGCGTGGGGCTAGCGTTATCATTCCCGGGGAGCTGTTTTTT.